The rows below give T cell receptor beta chains drawn from one sample of a study of T cells in Graves' hyperthyroidism and ophthalmopathy. MiXCR, run by TCRdb on the multiplex PCR reads, gives a single entry per CDR3 protein. The sample holds under 350,000 distinct CDR3 sequences, around 23% seen once. Sequenced material: blood. These receptors were taken from a woman aged 45-59 years with Graves' hyperthyroidism. CDR3s include the opening cysteine and the closing phenylalanine or tryptophan. The D gene is left open where the match is weak. Rows give clone size only sometimes, using once, few, many, or a class for an expanded clone.

TRBV2,.,TRBJ2-3,once,TGTGCCAGCAGTGATCTCGGGCCGGGGGAGACAGATACGCAGTATTTT,CASSDLGPGETDTQYF
TRBV29-1,TRBD1,TRBJ2-7,.,TGCAGCGTCCGGACAGGGGGCGTCGAGCAGTACTTC,CSVRTGGVEQYF
TRBV10-2,TRBD2,TRBJ2-1,.,TGCGCCAGCAGTGACCGGACTAGCGGGAAACTCTTGGATGAGCAGTTCTTC,CASSDRTSGKLLDEQFF
TRBV27,.,TRBJ2-1,few,TGTGCCAGCAGTTCGGCGGGGGCGGGGTACAATGAACAGTTCTTC,CASSSAGAGYNEQFF
TRBV9,TRBD1,TRBJ1-3,many,TGTGCCAGCAGCGCGCCGACAGGGGAGGGAAACACCATATATTTT,CASSAPTGEGNTIYF
TRBV4-1,TRBD1,TRBJ1-1,.,TGCGCCAGCAGCCATGGGACAGACCGACTTGAAGCTTTCTTT,CASSHGTDRLEAFF
TRBV20-1,.,TRBJ2-1,many,TGCAGTGCTATCCATCCCTCCTACAATGAGCAGTTCTTC,CSAIHPSYNEQFF
TRBV27,TRBD1,TRBJ2-7,few,TGTGCCAGCAGGTTCCAACCGGGACAGGGCTACGAGCAGTACTTC,CASRFQPGQGYEQYF
TRBV20-1,TRBD2,TRBJ2-1,.,TGCAGTGCTGGAGCAAGGACTAGCGGGAGAAGTGAGCAGTTCTTC,CSAGARTSGRSEQFF
TRBV18,TRBD1,TRBJ2-2,many,TGTGCCAGCTCAAAGACAGGGGCGAACACCGGGGAGCTGTTTTTT,CASSKTGANTGELFF
TRBV9,.,TRBJ1-1,.,TGTGCCAGCAGTCCCTCGGACACTGAAGCTTTCTTT,CASSPSDTEAFF
TRBV5-1,TRBD2,TRBJ2-1,many,TGCGCCAGCAGCTTGGCTAGCGGGAACTACAATGAGCAGTTCTTC,CASSLASGNYNEQFF
TRBV5-4,TRBD2,TRBJ2-1,.,TGTGCCACCCAGGGGAGGCGGGGGGTCGACAATGAGCAGTTCTTC,CATQGRRGVDNEQFF
TRBV7-3,.,TRBJ2-3,many,TGTGCCAGCAGCTCTACGGGGGGCGCAGATACGCAGTATTTT,CASSSTGGADTQYF
TRBV11-2,.,TRBJ1-2,many,TGTGCCAGCAGCGCGCCAGGCGGGGCCTATGGCTACACCTTC,CASSAPGGAYGYTF
TRBV27,TRBD1,TRBJ1-2,.,TGTGCCAGCAGTTTATACGGACAGGTCACCAACTATGGCTACACCTTC,CASSLYGQVTNYGYTF
TRBV5-6,.,TRBJ1-2,few,TGTGCCAGCAGCTTGAACAGGGCGGTTTATGGCTACACCTTC,CASSLNRAVYGYTF
TRBV12-3/TRBV12-4,.,TRBJ1-1,many,TGTGCCAGCAGTGGCCGGTCCGCGGCTGAAGCTTTCTTT,CASSGRSAAEAFF
TRBV10-3,TRBD1,TRBJ1-1,many,TGTGCCATCAGTGAGGGACAGGGGGCCACTGAAGCTTTCTTT,CAISEGQGATEAFF
TRBV19,TRBD1,TRBJ2-1,.,TGTGCCAGTACTCGTGGACAGGGGGCGAATGAGCAGTTCTTC,CASTRGQGANEQFF
TRBV6-5,.,TRBJ1-6,.,TGTGCCAGCAGTTACTCCGACTCACCCCTCCACTTT,CASSYSDSPLHF
TRBV12-3/TRBV12-4,.,TRBJ1-4,.,TGTGCCAGCAGTTTTGGGGCTGGGGAAAAACTGTTTTTT,CASSFGAGEKLFF
TRBV24-1,TRBD1,TRBJ2-7,many,TGTGCCACCAGTGATTCGGGACAGGGTTACTACGAGCAGTACTTC,CATSDSGQGYYEQYF
TRBV6-4,.,TRBJ1-5,few,TGTGCCAGCAGTGTTTGGGCCGATCAGCCCCAGCATTTT,CASSVWADQPQHF
TRBV5-1,TRBD1,TRBJ2-6,few,TGCGCCAGCAGCTTGGGAATGACAGGGGGCTCCTCTGGGGCCAACGTCCTGACTTTC,CASSLGMTGGSSGANVLTF
TRBV27,TRBD1,TRBJ2-3,.,TGTGCCAGCAGAGACCACAGGGGGCCGGGAACAGATACGCAGTATTTT,CASRDHRGPGTDTQYF
TRBV2,TRBD1,TRBJ2-5,.,TGTGCCAGCAGTGAAGGGACAGGGCGTGAGACCCAGTACTTC,CASSEGTGRETQYF
TRBV27,.,TRBJ1-1,many,TGTGCCAGCGGAACAGGGTTGAACACTGAAGCTTTCTTT,CASGTGLNTEAFF
TRBV30,TRBD1,TRBJ1-5,many,TGTGCCTGGGGGAGACAGGGTAACAATCAGCCCCAGCATTTT,CAWGRQGNNQPQHF
TRBV29-1,.,TRBJ1-1,.,TGCAGCGTTGGAACAGAGGCGGGAGAGAACACTGAAGCTTTCTTT,CSVGTEAGENTEAFF
TRBV20-1,.,TRBJ2-3,many,TGCAGTGCTAGAGCCCCGGGGGCTACAGATACGCAGTATTTT,CSARAPGATDTQYF
TRBV7-2,.,TRBJ2-7,many,TGTGCCAGCAGCCGCGGAGCCGGGACTCGCACCTACGAGCAGTACTTC,CASSRGAGTRTYEQYF
TRBV11-1,TRBD2,TRBJ2-7,many,TGTGCCAGCAGCCCCCAGGCGGGAGGGCAGTACTTC,CASSPQAGGQYF
TRBV20-1,.,TRBJ2-5,few,TGCAGTGTCTTACAGGGCCAAGAGACCCAGTACTTC,CSVLQGQETQYF
TRBV18,.,TRBJ2-7,few,TGTGCCAGCTCACCACAGGGTCTCGAGCAGTACTTC,CASSPQGLEQYF
TRBV28,.,TRBJ2-7,many,TGTGCCAGCAGTCCAACAGGGCCTCTAGGGTCCTACGAGCAGTACTTC,CASSPTGPLGSYEQYF
TRBV7-9,.,TRBJ2-7,many,TGTGCCAGCAGCTTCGCGGGACGCGACTCCTACGAGCAGTACTTC,CASSFAGRDSYEQYF
TRBV6-1,.,TRBJ2-3,many,TGTGCCAGCAGTTCCAGCCCGGGGAGCGGGACAGATACGCAGTATTTT,CASSSSPGSGTDTQYF
TRBV28,.,TRBJ2-2,.,TGTGCCAGCAGCCAAGATCCTGCCAGGGCGAACGGGGAGCTGTTTTTT,CASSQDPARANGELFF
TRBV14,TRBD2,TRBJ2-5,few,TGTGCCAGCAGCCAAGGGGCTAGCGGGAGCCAAGAGACCCAGTACTTC,CASSQGASGSQETQYF
TRBV6-2/TRBV6-3,TRBD1,TRBJ2-5,few,TGTGCCAGCAGGACAGGGGGCGTAAGAGAGACCCAGTACTTC,CASRTGGVRETQYF
TRBV6-1,TRBD1,TRBJ2-7,few,TGTGCCACCGAGACTTCCAGGGGACAGAGCTCCTACGAGCAGTACTTC,CATETSRGQSSYEQYF
TRBV5-8,.,TRBJ1-2,many,TGTGCCAGCAGCTTGAGACGTCCTCTGGCTGGCTACACCTTC,CASSLRRPLAGYTF
TRBV20-1,TRBD1,TRBJ2-7,many,TGCAGTGCTCCCGGGACAGGTACGGGCTACGAGCAGTACTTC,CSAPGTGTGYEQYF
TRBV18,.,TRBJ1-4,.,TGTGCCAGCTCACCAGGGGTTGGGGAAAAACTGTTTTTT,CASSPGVGEKLFF
TRBV30,.,TRBJ2-2,many,TGTGCCTGGAGTGTACGGTCTACCCGAAACACCGGGGAGCTGTTTTTT,CAWSVRSTRNTGELFF
TRBV5-1,TRBD2,TRBJ2-1,few,TGCGCCAGCAGCCCGGGACTAGCGGGAGGGCCGGGTGAGCAGTTCTTC,CASSPGLAGGPGEQFF
TRBV28,.,TRBJ2-3,many,TGTGCCAGCAGACTCGGACTGCACACAGATACGCAGTATTTT,CASRLGLHTDTQYF
TRBV19,TRBD1,TRBJ2-1,.,TGTGCCAGTAGTATAGAAAGGGGGCTAGCTACCAATGAGCAGTTCTTC,CASSIERGLATNEQFF
TRBV5-6,TRBD2,TRBJ2-7,many,TGTGCCAGCAGCCCGTCCCCTGGGCGGGAGAAGACCTACGAGCAGTACTTC,CASSPSPGREKTYEQYF
TRBV20-1,.,TRBJ2-2,.,TGCAGTGCTAGGCCTTCGGAGGGTTATAACACCGGGGAGCTGTTTTTT,CSARPSEGYNTGELFF
TRBV5-6,.,TRBJ1-1,.,TGTGCCAGCAGCATGACGCGCAGGAGCACTGAAGCTTTCTTT,CASSMTRRSTEAFF
TRBV2,.,TRBJ2-1,many,TGTGCCAGCAGTGAAGCATCCGGGGCCCGGGAGTTCTTC,CASSEASGAREFF
TRBV27,TRBD1,TRBJ1-1,many,TGTGCCAGCAGTTTATCGAGGGGGCAGACTGAAGCTTTCTTT,CASSLSRGQTEAFF